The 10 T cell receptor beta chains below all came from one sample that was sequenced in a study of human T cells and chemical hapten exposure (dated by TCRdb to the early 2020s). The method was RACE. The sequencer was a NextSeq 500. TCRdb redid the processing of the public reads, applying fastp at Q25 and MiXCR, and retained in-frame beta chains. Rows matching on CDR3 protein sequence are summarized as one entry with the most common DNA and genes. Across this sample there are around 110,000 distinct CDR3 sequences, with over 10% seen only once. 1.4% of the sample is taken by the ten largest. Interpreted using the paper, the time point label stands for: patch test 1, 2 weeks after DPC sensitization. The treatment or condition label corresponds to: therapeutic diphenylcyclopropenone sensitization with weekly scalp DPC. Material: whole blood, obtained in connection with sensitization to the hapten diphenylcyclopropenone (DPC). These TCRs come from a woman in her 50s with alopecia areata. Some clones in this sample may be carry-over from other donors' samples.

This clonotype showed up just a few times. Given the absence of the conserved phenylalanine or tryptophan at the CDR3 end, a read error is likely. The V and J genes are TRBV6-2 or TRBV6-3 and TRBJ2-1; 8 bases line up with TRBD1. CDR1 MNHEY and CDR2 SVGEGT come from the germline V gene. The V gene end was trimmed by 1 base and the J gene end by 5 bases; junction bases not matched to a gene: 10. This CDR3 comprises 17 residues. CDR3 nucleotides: TGTGCCAGCAGTTACTTACAGGGGGTCTGGCGCCACAATGAGCAGTTCTTA. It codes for CASSYLQGVWRHNEQFL.

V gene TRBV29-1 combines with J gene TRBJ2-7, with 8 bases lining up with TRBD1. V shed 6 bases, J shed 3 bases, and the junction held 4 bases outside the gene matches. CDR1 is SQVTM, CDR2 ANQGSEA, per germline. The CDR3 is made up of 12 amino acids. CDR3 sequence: CSVRDRSYEQYF. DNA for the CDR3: TGCAGCGTGCGGGACAGGAGCTACGAGCAGTACTTC.

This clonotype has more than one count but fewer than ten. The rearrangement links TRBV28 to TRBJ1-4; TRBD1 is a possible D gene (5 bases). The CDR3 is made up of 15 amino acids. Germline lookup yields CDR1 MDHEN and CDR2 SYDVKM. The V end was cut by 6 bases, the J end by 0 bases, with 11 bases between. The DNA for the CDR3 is TGTGCCAGCAGGGGGCATGGAGCAACTAATGAAAAACTGTTTTTT. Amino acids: CASRGHGATNEKLFF. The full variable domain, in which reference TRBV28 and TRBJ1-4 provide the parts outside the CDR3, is DVKVTQSSRYLVKRTGEKVFLECVQDMDHENMFWYRQDPGLGLRLIYFSYDVKMKEKGDIPEGYSVSREKKERFSLILESASTNQTSMYLCASRGHGATNEKLFFGSGTQLSVL.

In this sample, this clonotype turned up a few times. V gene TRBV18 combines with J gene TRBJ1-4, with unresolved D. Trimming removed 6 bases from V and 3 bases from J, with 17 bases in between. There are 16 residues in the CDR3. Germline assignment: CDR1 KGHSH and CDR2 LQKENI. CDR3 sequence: CASSPTSGRPNEKLFF. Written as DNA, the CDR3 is TGTGCCAGCTCTCCAACCTCAGGAAGGCCTAATGAAAAACTGTTTTTT.

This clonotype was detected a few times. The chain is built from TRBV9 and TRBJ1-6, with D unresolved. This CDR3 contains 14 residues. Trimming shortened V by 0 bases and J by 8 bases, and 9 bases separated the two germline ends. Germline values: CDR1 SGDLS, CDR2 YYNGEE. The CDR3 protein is CASSVEAAYSPLHF. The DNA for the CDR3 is TGTGCCAGCAGCGTAGAGGCCGCTTATTCACCCCTCCACTTT.

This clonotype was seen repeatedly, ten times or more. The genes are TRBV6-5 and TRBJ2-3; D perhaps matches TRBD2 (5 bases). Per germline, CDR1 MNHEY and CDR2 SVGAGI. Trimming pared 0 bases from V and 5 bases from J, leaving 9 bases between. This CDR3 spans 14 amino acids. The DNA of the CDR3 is TGTGCCAGCAGTTACTCGACCGGGGTAGATACGCAGTATTTT. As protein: CASSYSTGVDTQYF.

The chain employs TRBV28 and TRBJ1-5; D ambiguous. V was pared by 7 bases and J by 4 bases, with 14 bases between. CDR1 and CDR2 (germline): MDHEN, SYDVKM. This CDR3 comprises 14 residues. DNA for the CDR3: TGTGCCAGCAAGGGCTCGGGGAGTAATCAGCCCCAGCATTTT. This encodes CASKGSGSNQPQHF.

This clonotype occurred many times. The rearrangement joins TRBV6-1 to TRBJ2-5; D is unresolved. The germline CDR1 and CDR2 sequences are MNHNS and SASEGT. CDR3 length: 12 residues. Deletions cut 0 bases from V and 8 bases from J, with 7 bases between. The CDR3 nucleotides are TGTGCCAGCAGTGAAGCGCCAGTAACCCAGTACTTC. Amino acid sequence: CASSEAPVTQYF.

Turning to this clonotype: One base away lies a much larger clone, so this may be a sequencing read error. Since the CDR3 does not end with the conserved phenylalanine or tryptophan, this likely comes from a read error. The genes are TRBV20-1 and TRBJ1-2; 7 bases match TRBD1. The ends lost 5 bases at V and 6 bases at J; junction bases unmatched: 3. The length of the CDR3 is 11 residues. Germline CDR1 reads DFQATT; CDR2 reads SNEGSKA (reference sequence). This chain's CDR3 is CSAPTGDGYTS. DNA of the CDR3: TGCAGTGCTCCCACAGGGGATGGCTACACCTCC.

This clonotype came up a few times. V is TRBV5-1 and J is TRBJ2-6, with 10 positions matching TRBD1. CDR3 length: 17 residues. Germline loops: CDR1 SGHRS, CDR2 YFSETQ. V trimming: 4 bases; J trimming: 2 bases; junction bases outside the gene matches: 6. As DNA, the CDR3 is TGCGCCAGCAGCCCGGGACAGGGGAGAGCTGGGGCCAACGTCCTGACTTTC. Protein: CASSPGQGRAGANVLTF.